This T cell receptor beta chain was observed in a study of regulatory dendritic cells for organ transplantation. Whole-study findings and limits: Memory T cells were less diverse than naive, with memory CD8+ most oligoclonal.

The CDR3 covers 13 residues. In germline, CDR1 is SGHAT, CDR2 FQNNGV. Trimming stripped 1 base from V and 4 bases from J, with 5 bases between. Produced via immunoSEQ multiplex PCR; TCRdb's table is partial and in-frame only. The data hold about 12,000 clones, with around 62% observed a single time. Details on this clone: What it recognizes is unknown.

Sorted T cells were CFSE-labeled and cultured more than 4 days with allogeneic regulatory or mature dendritic cells at 1:10. Memory T cells were CD45RO+, naive were CD45RA+, sorted by FACS. Material for sequencing was naive CD8+ T cells from blood cultured with dendritic cells. Subset reported: CD45RA+ naive T cells. The V and J genes are TRBV11-2 and TRBJ2-1; D remains unclear. This receptor was identified in a human donor in good health. The CDR3 loop is CASSLVSYNEQFF. The CDR3 nucleotides are TGTGCCAGCAGCTTAGTCTCTTACAATGAGCAGTTCTTC.